A single sample is the source of the 7 T cell receptor beta chains below, sequenced in a study of T cell clonality in common variable immunodeficiency. Sequenced by immunoSEQ multiplex PCR; TCRdb stores in-frame clones only, minus some. This repertoire holds about 34,000 clones, and none appear only once. Sequencing input: peripheral blood mononuclear cells. The receptor set was obtained from a person aged 18 to 75 in good health.

This clone came up many times. The CDR3 is cut off 3 residues early in the read; its end comes from the germline J gene. This chain uses TRBV7-9 with TRBJ2-1; 9 nucleotides line up with TRBD1. V gave up 5 bases and J gave up 7 bases; unmatched junction bases: 6. From germline, CDR1 is SEHNR and CDR2 FQNEAQ (reference sequence). This CDR3 contains 14 residues. This CDR3 is CASSLTTGGNEQFF. The sequenced CDR3 bases are TGTGCCAGCAGCCTTACGACAGGGGGGAATGAG. Full variable domain (missing parts from reference TRBV7-9 and TRBJ2-1): DTGVSQNPRHKITKRGQNVTFRCDPISEHNRLYWYRQTLGQGPEFLTYFQNEAQLEKSRLLSDRFSAERPKGSFSTLEIQRTEQGDSAMYLCASSLTTGGNEQFFGPGTRLTVL.

This clone was detected many times. Read sequence stops 3 residues before the CDR3 end, and the germline J gene provides the missing end. The gene calls are TRBV7-3 and TRBJ1-1; 7 bases are a match to TRBD1. There are 13 residues in the CDR3. V lost 2 bases and J lost 6; bases outside the gene matches: 3. CDR1 SGHTA and CDR2 FQGTGA come from the germline V gene. Incomplete CDR3 DNA: TGTGCCAGCAGCTTAGTAGGGGGCTCTGAA. Its protein is CASSLVGGSE. Given in full, the CDR3 is CASSLVGGSEAFF.

This clone occurred many times. Mismatch with germline at one junction end may stem from a read error. The read ends 3 residues shy of where the CDR3 ends; the end is completed using the germline J gene. This chain joins TRBV4-2 and TRBJ1-6; 8 positions match TRBD1. Germline assignment: CDR1 LGHNA and CDR2 YNFKEQ. CDR3 length equals 15 residues. CDR3 sequence: CASSQEGRGHSPLHF. The covered CDR3 bases are TGCGCCAGCAGCCAAGAGGGCAGGGGGCACTCACCC.

At least ten counts were recorded for this clone. The read halts 3 residues ahead of the CDR3 end, with the missing end drawn from the germline J gene. V and J are TRBV6-1 and TRBJ2-7, with a weak D call TRBD1 (6 bases). The V gene's germline CDR1 is MNHNS and CDR2 SASEGT. V lost 2 bases and J lost 6, with 14 bases in between. CDR3 length: 14 residues. CDR3 loop: CASSEFTGWTEQYF. CDR3 bases read: TGTGCCAGCAGTGAATTCACAGGGTGGACCGAG.

Many counts were recorded for this clone. The CDR3 extends 3 residues past the end of the read, so its final part is completed from the germline J gene. The V call is TRBV7-9, the J call TRBJ2-7, with TRBD2 as a possible D gene (5 bases). CDR1 is SEHNR and CDR2 is FQNEAQ in the germline V gene (reference sequence). With 4 bases removed from V and 3 bases from J, the gap between germline ends came to 13 bases. The CDR3 extends over 14 amino acids. The CDR3 is CASSSPVRGYEQYF. CDR3 bases read: TGTGCCAGCAGCTCTCCTGTCCGGGGCTACGAG.

This clone was observed at least ten times. Germline is not matched at one junction end, which may reflect a read error. The observed sequence ends 3 residues before the CDR3 terminus, with the missing tail filled in from the germline J gene. Other DNA variants within this sample encode the same CDR3. The rearrangement uses TRBV4-2 and TRBJ2-1; 7 nucleotides agree with TRBD2. The CDR3 totals 13 residues. Germline values: CDR1 LGHNA, CDR2 YNFKEQ. The covered CDR3 bases are TGCGCCAGCAGCCAAGCGGGGTACAATGAG. It encodes CASSQAGYNE. In full, the CDR3 is CASSQAGYNEQFF.

This clone was counted ten times or more. Read coverage stops 3 residues before the CDR3 terminus; the germline J gene supplies the remainder. This chain joins TRBV20-1 and TRBJ2-1; 10 positions agree with TRBD2. In germline, CDR1 is DFQATT, CDR2 SNEGSKA (reference sequence). V shed 7 bases and J 7 bases; nucleotides not matched to a gene: 13. The CDR3 extends over 15 amino acids. The CDR3 DNA, read in part, is TGCAGTGTCCCGTCCCTAGCGGGAGCTTGGAATGAG. Its translation: CSVPSLAGAWNE. The whole CDR3 sequence reads CSVPSLAGAWNEQFF.